Sequencing of this TCR beta chain was carried out in a study of blood T cell repertoires in COVID-19. The overall study: Collection of acute and convalescent COVID-19 samples took place in the United States, Italy and Spain. Sources were T cells, B-cell-depleted T cells, or PBMCs; the material itself was cDNA or gDNA.

The CDR3 is 15 residues long. CDR1 is MNHNY and CDR2 is SVGAGI in the germline V gene (reference sequence). The V end was cut by 7 bases, the J end by 2 bases, with 17 bases between. Assay: immunoSEQ multiplex PCR; the TCRdb copy retains only in-frame clones and omits some. The sample lists approximately 230,000 clones; over 75% were seen once. The chain has TRBV6-6 and TRBJ1-2; no firm D call. Sequenced input: peripheral blood. The sequence derives from a woman between 40 and 55 years old who had recovered from COVID-19. CDR3 sequence: CASTPPTGRNYGYTF. Here the CDR3 DNA reads TGTGCCAGCACCCCCCCGACGGGTCGAAACTATGGCTACACCTTC.